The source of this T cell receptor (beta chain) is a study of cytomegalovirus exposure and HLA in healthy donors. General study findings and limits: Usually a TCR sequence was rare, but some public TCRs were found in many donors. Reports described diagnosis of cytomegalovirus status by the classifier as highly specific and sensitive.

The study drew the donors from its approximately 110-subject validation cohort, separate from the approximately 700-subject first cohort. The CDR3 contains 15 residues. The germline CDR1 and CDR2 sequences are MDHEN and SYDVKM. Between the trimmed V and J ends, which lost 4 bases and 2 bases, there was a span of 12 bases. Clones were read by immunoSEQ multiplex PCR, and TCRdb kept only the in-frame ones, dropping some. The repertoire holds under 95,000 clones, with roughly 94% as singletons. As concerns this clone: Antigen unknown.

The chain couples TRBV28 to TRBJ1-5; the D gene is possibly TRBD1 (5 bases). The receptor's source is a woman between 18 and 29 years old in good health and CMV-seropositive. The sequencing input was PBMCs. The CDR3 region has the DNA TGTGCCAGCAGTTCGGGGGTAAGGGGCAATCAGCCCCAGCATTTT. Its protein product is CASSSGVRGNQPQHF.